This TCR beta chain was sequenced in a study of blood T cell repertoires in COVID-19. Looking at the study overall: The study drew acute and convalescent COVID-19 samples from the United States, Italy and Spain. From T cells, B-cell-depleted T cells, or PBMCs came the material, which was cDNA or gDNA.

Germline lookup yields CDR1 GTSNPN and CDR2 SVGIG (reference sequence). This CDR3 is 14 amino acids long. Trimming took 0 bases from V and 3 from J, leaving 10 bases between them. Study processing details: Amplification from reference gene primers served as the basis for estimated nucleated cell counts. Assay used: immunoSEQ multiplex PCR; TCRdb lists only in-frame clones, some missing. V and J calls and clone size follow that table, whereas D and trimming were derived from the DNA. Here the sample spans some 130,000 clones, approximately 84% being singletons. The source is a woman aged 80 or older with acute or convalescent COVID-19. Material: peripheral blood. The chain has TRBV30 and TRBJ2-3; D is perhaps TRBD2 (5 bases). The CDR3, as DNA: TGTGCCTGGAGTGTAACCAGGAGGACAGATACGCAGTATTTT. Translated, it gives CAWSVTRRTDTQYF.